The text below deals with one T cell receptor (beta chain). There is no known antigen for this receptor. No much larger clone exists at a distance of one base, and base qualities are not known. CDR3 length: 15 amino acids, cysteine to phenylalanine. CDR3 DNA only is kept here, 45 bases in frame from base 1. V is clipped by 0 bases and J by 3 bases, and the sequence between their germline boundaries is 13 bases long. The germline V gene gives CDR1 as SGDLS and CDR2 as YYNGEE. This record comes from a study of blood T cell repertoires in COVID-19 (dated by TCRdb to between 2020 and 2021). At the level of the whole study: The collaborator samples originated in the United States, Italy and Spain and spanned the acute and convalescent phases of COVID-19. Where HLA class I and class II types were available, the types were taken from metadata supplied by the sample provider, not from assay-based typing. A freely available public database, intended as a resource for researchers studying the immune response to SARS-CoV-2, is where the repertoires were released. The prospective study material was composed of cDNA or gDNA derived from T cells, B-cell-depleted T cells, or PBMCs. Subjects who had been exposed to COVID-19, were actively infected with it, or had recovered from it provided the deeply sampled blood TCRbeta repertoires that made up the dataset. Sample metadata almost always included a de-identified subject ID, COVID-19 status, age in years and sex. Samples came from the ongoing ImmuneRACE study (first 160 participants) plus 1,254 subjects from 6 global collaborators.

Each collaborating institution followed its own protocols to collect whole blood in K2EDTA tubes. For TCRbeta analysis, collaborator samples were shipped as frozen whole blood, as isolated PBMCs, or as DNA extracted from either sample type. What the study reported, not specific to this receptor: How much clinical and demographic metadata was included differed by source and by participant, and the metadata was provided uncurated.

TCRbeta CDR3 regions were amplified from genomic DNA using the immunoSEQ Assay, a bias-controlled multiplex PCR. The published analysis was carried out like this. Nucleated cell counts per sample were estimated from amplification of reference gene primers within the assay. To quantify the absolute abundance of each unique TCRbeta CDR3 rearrangement, sequence reads were collapsed and filtered. For each sample, productive Simpson clonality was calculated as the square root of Simpson's diversity index across productive rearrangements. The immuneACCESS repertoire file appears here via TCRdb, limited to in-frame rearrangements. These files lack a portion of the clones; in checked studies, under half of the deficit traces to unresolved V genes, and the cause of the others is not known. D and trimming were read from the DNA, whereas the V and J calls and clone size are those reported in that table. The sample has around 120,000 clones on record, 70% to 90% of them singletons. The ten largest clones represent 2% to 2.5% of the sample.

Material: peripheral blood. The chain joins TRBV9 to TRBJ2-7; TRBD2 might be the D gene, on 6 matching bases. The sequence was obtained from a human donor in a cohort sampled during active COVID-19. The CDR3 region: CASSVAPGLYYEQYF. The DNA sequence is TGTGCCAGCAGCGTAGCCCCCGGACTATACTACGAGCAGTACTTC.